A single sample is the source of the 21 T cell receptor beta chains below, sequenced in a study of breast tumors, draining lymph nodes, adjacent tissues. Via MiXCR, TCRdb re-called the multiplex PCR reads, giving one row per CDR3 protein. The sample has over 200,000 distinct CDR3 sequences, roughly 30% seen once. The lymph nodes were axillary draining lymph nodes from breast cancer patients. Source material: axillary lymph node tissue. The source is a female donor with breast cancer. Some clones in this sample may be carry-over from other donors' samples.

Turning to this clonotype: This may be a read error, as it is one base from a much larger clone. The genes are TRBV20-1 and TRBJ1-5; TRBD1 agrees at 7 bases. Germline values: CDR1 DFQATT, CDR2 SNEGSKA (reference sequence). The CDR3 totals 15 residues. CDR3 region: CSAEGQAYSTQPQHF. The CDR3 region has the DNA TGCAGTGCAGAAGGACAGGCATATAGCACTCAGCCCCAGCATTTT.

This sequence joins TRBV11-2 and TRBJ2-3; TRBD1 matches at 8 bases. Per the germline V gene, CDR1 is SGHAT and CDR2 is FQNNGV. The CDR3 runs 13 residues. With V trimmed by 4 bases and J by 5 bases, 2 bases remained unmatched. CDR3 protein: CASSSTGVDTQYF. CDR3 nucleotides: TGTGCCAGCAGCTCGACAGGGGTAGATACGCAGTATTTT.

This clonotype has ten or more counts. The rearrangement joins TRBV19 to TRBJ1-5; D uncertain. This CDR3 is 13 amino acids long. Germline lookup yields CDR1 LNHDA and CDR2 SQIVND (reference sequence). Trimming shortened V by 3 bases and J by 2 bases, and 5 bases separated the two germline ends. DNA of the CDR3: TGTGCCAGTAGTATTGCGGGCAATCAGCCCCAGCATTTT. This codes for CASSIAGNQPQHF. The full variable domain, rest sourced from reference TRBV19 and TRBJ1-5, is DGGITQSPKYLFRKEGQNVTLSCEQNLNHDAMYWYRQDPGQGLRLIYYSQIVNDFQKGDIAEGYSVSREKKESFPLTVTSAQKNPTAFYLCASSIAGNQPQHFGDGTRLSIL.

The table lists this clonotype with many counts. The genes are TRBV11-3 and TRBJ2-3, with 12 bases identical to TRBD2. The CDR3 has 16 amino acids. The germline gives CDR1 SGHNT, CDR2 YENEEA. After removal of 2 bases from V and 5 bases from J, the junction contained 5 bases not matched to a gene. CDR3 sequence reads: CASSLLAGGPGDTQYF. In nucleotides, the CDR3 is TGTGCCAGCAGCTTACTAGCGGGAGGGCCGGGAGATACGCAGTATTTT.

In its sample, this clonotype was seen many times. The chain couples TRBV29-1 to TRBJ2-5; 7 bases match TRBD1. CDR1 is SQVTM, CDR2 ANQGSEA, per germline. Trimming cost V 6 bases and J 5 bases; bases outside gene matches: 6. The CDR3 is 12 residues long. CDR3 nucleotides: TGCAGCGTGCACAGGGGTCAGGAGACCCAGTACTTC. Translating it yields CSVHRGQETQYF.

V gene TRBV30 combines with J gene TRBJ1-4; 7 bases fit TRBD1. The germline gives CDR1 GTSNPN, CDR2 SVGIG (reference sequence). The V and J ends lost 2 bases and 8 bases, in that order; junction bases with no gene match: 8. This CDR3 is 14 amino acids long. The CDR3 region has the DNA TGTGCCTGGAGTAGTAACAGGGGCCCAGAAAAACTGTTTTTT. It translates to CAWSSNRGPEKLFF.

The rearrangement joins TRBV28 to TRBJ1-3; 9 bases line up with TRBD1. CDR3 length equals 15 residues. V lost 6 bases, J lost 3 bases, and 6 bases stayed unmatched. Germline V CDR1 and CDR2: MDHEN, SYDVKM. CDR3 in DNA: TGTGCCAGCAGAACAGGGGGCAAGGTTGGAAACACCATATATTTT. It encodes CASRTGGKVGNTIYF.

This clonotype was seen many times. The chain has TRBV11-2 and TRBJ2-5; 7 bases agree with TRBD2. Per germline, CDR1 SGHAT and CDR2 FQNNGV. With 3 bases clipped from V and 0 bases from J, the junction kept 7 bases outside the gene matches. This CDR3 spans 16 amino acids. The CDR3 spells CASSLRGTLYQETQYF. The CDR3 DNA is TGTGCCAGCAGCTTGCGGGGGACCCTGTACCAAGAGACCCAGTACTTC.

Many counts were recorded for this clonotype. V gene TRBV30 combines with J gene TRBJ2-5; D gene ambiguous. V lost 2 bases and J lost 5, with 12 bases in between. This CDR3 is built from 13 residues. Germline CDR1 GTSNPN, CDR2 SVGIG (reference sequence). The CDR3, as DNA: TGTGCCTGGAGTCCGCCCCCGTTGGAGACCCAGTACTTC. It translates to CAWSPPPLETQYF.

The CDR3 coding sequence is TGTGCCAGCTCACCCGGACTATTGGGGGACACCATATATTTT. This translates into CASSPGLLGDTIYF. The V call is TRBV18, the J call TRBJ1-3; tentatively, D is TRBD1 (5 bases). Germline lookup yields CDR1 KGHSH and CDR2 LQKENI. Trimming stripped 3 bases from V and 8 bases from J, with 14 bases between. The CDR3 runs to 14 residues. Based on the CDR3 plus reference TRBV18 and TRBJ1-3, the full variable domain is NAGVMQNPRHLVRRRGQEARLRCSPMKGHSHVYWYRQLPEEGLKFMVYLQKENIIDESGMPKERFSAEFPKEGPSILRIQQVVRGDSAAYFCASSPGLLGDTIYFGEGSWLTVV.

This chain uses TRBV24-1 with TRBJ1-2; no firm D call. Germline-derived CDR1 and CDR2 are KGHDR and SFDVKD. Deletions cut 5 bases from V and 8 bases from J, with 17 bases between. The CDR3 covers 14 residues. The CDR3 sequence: CATSGGVHSEGYTF. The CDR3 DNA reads TGTGCCACCAGTGGTGGGGTCCATTCAGAGGGCTACACCTTC.

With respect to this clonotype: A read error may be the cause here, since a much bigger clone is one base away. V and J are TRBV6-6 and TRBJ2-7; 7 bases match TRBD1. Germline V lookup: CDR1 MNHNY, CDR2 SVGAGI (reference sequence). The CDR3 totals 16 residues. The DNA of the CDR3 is TGTGCCAGCAGCACCGTCGACAGGGAACGATCCTACGAGCAGCACTTC. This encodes CASSTVDRERSYEQHF.

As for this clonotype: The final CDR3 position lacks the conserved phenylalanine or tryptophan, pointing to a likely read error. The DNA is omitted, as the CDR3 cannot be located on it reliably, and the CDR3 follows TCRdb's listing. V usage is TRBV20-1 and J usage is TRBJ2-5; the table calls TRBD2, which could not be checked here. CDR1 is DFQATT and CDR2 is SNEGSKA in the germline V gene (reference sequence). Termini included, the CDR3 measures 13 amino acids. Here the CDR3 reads CSVPSEGQETRYL.

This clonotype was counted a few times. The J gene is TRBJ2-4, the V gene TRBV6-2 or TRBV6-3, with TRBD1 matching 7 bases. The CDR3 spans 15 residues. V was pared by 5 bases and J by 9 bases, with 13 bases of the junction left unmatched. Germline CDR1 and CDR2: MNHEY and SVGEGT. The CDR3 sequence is CASSQAGTVKGIQYF. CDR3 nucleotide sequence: TGTGCCAGCAGTCAGGCCGGGACAGTGAAGGGCATTCAGTACTTC.

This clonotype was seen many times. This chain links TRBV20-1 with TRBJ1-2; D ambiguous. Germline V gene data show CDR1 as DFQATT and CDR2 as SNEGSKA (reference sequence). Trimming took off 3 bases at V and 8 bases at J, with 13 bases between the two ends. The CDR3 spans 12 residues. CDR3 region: CSASTGSRGYTF. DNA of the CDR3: TGCAGTGCTAGTACGGGATCTAGGGGCTACACCTTC.

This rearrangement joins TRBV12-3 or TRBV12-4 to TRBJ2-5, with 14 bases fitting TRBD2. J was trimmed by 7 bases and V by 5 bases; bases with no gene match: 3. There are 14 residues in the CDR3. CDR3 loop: CASSRLAGGRTQYF. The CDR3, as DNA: TGTGCCAGCAGTCGACTAGCGGGAGGGCGGACCCAGTACTTC.

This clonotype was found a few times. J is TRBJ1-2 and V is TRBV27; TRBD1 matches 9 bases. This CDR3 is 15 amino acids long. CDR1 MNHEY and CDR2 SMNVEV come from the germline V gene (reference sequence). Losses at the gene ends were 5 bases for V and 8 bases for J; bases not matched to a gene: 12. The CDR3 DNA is TGTGCCAGCAGTCCTCGGGACAGGGCCTTGGTAGGCTACACCTTC. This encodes CASSPRDRALVGYTF.

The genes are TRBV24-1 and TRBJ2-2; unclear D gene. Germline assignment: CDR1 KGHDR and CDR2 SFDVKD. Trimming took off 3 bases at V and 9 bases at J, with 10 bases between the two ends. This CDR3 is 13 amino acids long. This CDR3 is CATSDRRDRELFF. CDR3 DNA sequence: TGTGCCACCAGTGATCGACGCGACAGGGAGCTGTTTTTT.

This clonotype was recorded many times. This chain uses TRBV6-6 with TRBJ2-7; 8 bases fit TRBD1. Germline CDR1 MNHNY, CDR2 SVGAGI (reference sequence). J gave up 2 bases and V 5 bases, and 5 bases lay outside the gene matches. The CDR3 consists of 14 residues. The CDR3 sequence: CASSEDRAPYEQYF. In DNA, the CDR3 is TGTGCCAGCAGTGAGGACAGGGCCCCCTACGAGCAGTACTTC.

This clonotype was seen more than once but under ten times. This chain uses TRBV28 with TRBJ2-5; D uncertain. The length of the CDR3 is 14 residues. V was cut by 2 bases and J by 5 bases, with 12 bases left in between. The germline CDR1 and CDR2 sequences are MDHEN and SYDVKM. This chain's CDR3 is CASSLPWWWETQYF. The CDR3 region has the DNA TGTGCCAGCAGTTTACCGTGGTGGTGGGAGACCCAGTACTTC.

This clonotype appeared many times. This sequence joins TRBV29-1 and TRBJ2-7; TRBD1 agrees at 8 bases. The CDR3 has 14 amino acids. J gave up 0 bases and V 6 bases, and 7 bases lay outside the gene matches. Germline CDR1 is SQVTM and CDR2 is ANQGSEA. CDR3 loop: CSVGRDRSSYEQYF. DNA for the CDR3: TGCAGCGTCGGTCGGGACAGGAGCTCCTACGAGCAGTACTTC.